The entry that follows covers one T cell receptor (beta chain) sequence. What this receptor recognizes is not known. No base-level quality is on record; no much larger clone is a single base apart. The CDR3 sequence holds 15 residues, the cysteine and phenylalanine included. CDR3 DNA only is kept here, 45 bases in frame from base 1. CDR1 is given as MNHNS and CDR2 as SASEGT, both from the germline V gene. V and J lose 5 bases and 5 bases, and a span of 18 bases separates them. The cohort consisted of 600 to 700 healthy bone marrow donors. Cohort members were all nominally healthy when sampled, although unrecorded immune exposures were likely present. The donor was CMV seronegative and belonged to the group of under 400 seronegative cohort members. Each donor provided a peripheral blood sample, and peripheral blood mononuclear cells were used for TCR beta sequencing. The Qiagen DNeasy Blood Extraction Kit was used to extract genomic DNA from the blood cell samples.

Libraries came from the immunoSEQ multiplex PCR assay. A mixture of 60 forward primers for TCR Vbeta segments and 13 reverse primers for TCR Jbeta segments was used in the multiplex PCR. The CDR3 region of rearranged TCR beta genes was amplified from genomic DNA with a multiplex PCR assay. On the Illumina HiSeq System, the amplified TCR beta libraries were sequenced as 87-base-pair reads. The paper's processing steps were these. In a later analysis, approximately 74 million unique TCR beta chains were counted across the roughly 670 repertoires, and roughly 10 million of these chains were shared by at least two donors. To remove PCR and sequencing errors, raw reads were error-corrected and collapsed into unique sequences using a nearest-neighbor algorithm that merged closely related sequences. To assign V, D and J gene segments, CDR3 sequences were aligned to IMGT reference sequences. For a sequence to be retained, a match of at least six nucleotides was required to both a V gene segment and a J gene segment. A rearrangement was called productive if the CDR3 had no stop codons and remained in frame with V and J, and every other rearrangement was called non-productive. CDR3 was defined according to IMGT convention as the region running from the second conserved V-encoded cysteine to the conserved J-encoded phenylalanine. The earlier analysis of about 530 of the donors excluded any sequence lacking an unambiguous match to a single V gene segment. In an earlier analysis of around 600 of the donors, V segments were called functional above 56.7% productive rearrangements and were called segregating when the between-donor standard deviation exceeded 5%. A statistical classification framework was built for diagnosing cytomegalovirus status from the catalog of TCR beta chain sequences. A later analysis assigned V and J genes by comparing TCR nucleotide sequences with IMGT/GENE-DB human TR gene sequences. In a later analysis, CDR3 sequences and most-parsimonious VDJ recombination scenarios were assigned using the TCRdist pipeline. In a later analysis, each TCR beta chain was defined by its CDR3 amino acid sequence together with its V-gene family, and reads lacking a unique V-gene family were excluded. To address suspected cross-contamination and a sequencing artifact, a later analysis removed 450 to 700 highly shared, low-generation-probability nucleotide sequences. In a later analysis, a clonal expansion index was calculated for each public chain from normalized within-repertoire ranks of inferred template counts. Generation probabilities in a later analysis came from a VDJ recombination model fitted to out-of-frame rearrangements, and those results were checked against IGoR. Hypergeometric tests were used in a later analysis to score TCR-TCR, TCR-HLA and TCR-CMV co-occurrence, with a repertoire-size bias correction applied to the TCR pairs. A later analysis estimated false discovery rates by permuting HLA or CMV assignments 20 times. In a later analysis, co-occurring TCRs were grouped using DBSCAN, with TCRdist sequence similarity added in when clustering inside HLA-allele-positive subsets. Repertoires with fewer than 30,000 or more than 120,000 public chains were left out of co-occurrence clustering, as were several repertoires with anomalous nucleotide sharing. TCRdb provides this immuneACCESS table in a form limited to in-frame rearrangements. Some clones are lacking; in checked studies, under half of them reflect an unresolved V gene, and why the rest are absent is not known. That table gives V, J and clone size, and the DNA gave D and trimming. The sample table contains fewer than 150,000 clones; only one count was recorded for 70% to 75% of them. The ten largest clones take up around 2.9% of the sample.

This entry comes from a study of cytomegalovirus exposure and HLA in healthy donors (dated by TCRdb to between 2016 and 2019). About the full investigation: An earlier analysis of under 600 of the donors reported more than 250 Gb of sequence data and approximately 110 million unique TCR beta sequences from about 200 million T cells. To predict cytomegalovirus infection status, the study brought together high-throughput TCR immunosequencing, statistical association of individual TCRs with disease status, and machine learning. Rather than using new phenotypic data, the later analysis identified candidate immune exposures from TCR beta sequences and from how often those sequences occurred across donors. In addition to the first cohort of roughly 670 subjects, a separate validation cohort of 130 or so different subjects was used. Every discovery cohort repertoire had been produced on one sequencing platform. Among a few hundred genotyped donors of the cohort, an average of about 240,000 unique TCR beta nucleotide sequences were sequenced per donor, roughly 18% of them non-productive. An earlier analysis of 450 to 750 of the donors used high-throughput TCR beta sequencing to judge whether each TCR beta V gene segment behaved as functional or pseudogenic. Donor age, sex, ethnicity and CMV serostatus were compiled together with the repertoire data. The aim of the study was to test whether cataloging public T cell receptors could identify signatures of past pathogen exposure. Because of strong linkage in the cohort, five DR-DQ haplotypes were treated as single units for association and clustering. A later genetic analysis used genome-wide SNP genotypes for about 65% of the 666 donors, treating that subset as a discovery cohort. The number of typed donors differed by locus: about 620-640 for A, B, C, DRB1 and DQB1; 500 to 550 for DQA1; approximately 610 for DPA1; and about 470 for DPB1. Both class I and class II loci were covered by HLA typing, at four-digit resolution. In a later analysis, previously published TCR beta repertoires from about 670 donors were re-analyzed and high-resolution HLA genotyping was added so that TCR occurrence patterns could be studied. About 330 gigabases of sequencing data and approximately 92 million unique TCR sequences made up an early release that covered under 750 HLA-typed donors. Among the roughly 410 genotyped donors, 81% belonged to the genetic ancestry cluster associated with self-reported Caucasian donors. Using immunosequencing, the study profiled T cell repertoires from about 610 subjects and related those repertoires to cytomegalovirus serostatus.

Study-wide conclusions, independent of this receptor: The presence/absence analyses assumed that sequencing depth was roughly uniform across donors, and that assumption may not be true. HLA typing was unavailable for some donors at each locus, so association tests used only the typed subset. In a later analysis, HLA-associated TCR beta chains were found to be more clonally expanded and to have lower generation probabilities than equally common non-associated chains. The only immune exposure information available for the cohort was CMV serostatus. Linkage disequilibrium might explain the correlated functional status among segregating V segments, but an unknown experimental factor could not be excluded. Strong co-occurrence of HLA alleles, especially DR and DQ, made assigning TCR associations to individual alleles difficult. Broadly in line with IMGT annotations, most TCR beta V segments showed up in productive rearrangements about 87% or about 30% of the time in an earlier analysis of 450 to 600 of the donors. According to the authors, the approach could potentially be generalized to other disease states and immunological phenotypes. V-gene and J-gene trimming of TCR beta chains was associated with a missense DCLRE1C variant in a later genetic analysis, and the association was replicated in an independent cohort. This cohort had only TCR beta chains sequenced, and the lack of alpha or paired-chain data limited which features could be detected. Cytomegalovirus status was reported to be diagnosed by the classifier with high specificity and sensitivity in both the original and validation cohorts. According to a later genetic analysis, donors in an Asian-associated ancestry cluster had fewer N-insertions in productive TCRs than the roughly 700-donor mean. A further reported finding was that TCR beta sequences accurately predicted the HLA-A and HLA-B alleles for most subjects in the first cohort. Some IMGT-functional V segments, including TRBV6-2 and TRBV6-3, could not be distinguished by the 87-base-pair reads and were therefore excluded. A cluster of highly shared sequence variants was judged likely to be a technical artifact of the sequencing pipeline. At a false discovery rate of 0.05, a later analysis linked about 17,000 TCR beta sequences to specific HLA alleles. About 17 rarely observed V segments, including chromosome 9 orphons, were excluded from the earlier analysis of several hundred of the donors because counts were too low. According to a later analysis, most CMV-associated TCR beta chains appeared to be HLA-restricted, and the HLA associations seemed to be driven largely by CMV exposure. Several of the top co-occurrence clusters appeared to be linked to parvovirus B19, influenza, CMV and Epstein-Barr virus, according to a later analysis. Most TCR sequences were observed very rarely across donors, whereas some public TCRs were present in many individuals. The study listed approximately 150 TCR beta chains as associated with cytomegalovirus. According to a later analysis, TCR association rates differed among HLA loci, with DRB1 alleles showing the most associated TCRs and HLA-C alleles showing the fewest. A few of the identified cytomegalovirus-associated TCR beta chains were confirmed in vitro to be specific for cytomegalovirus antigens.

Sequenced sample: PBMCs. The receptor's source is a man aged 30 to 39 in good health and CMV-seronegative. The chain employs TRBV6-1 and TRBJ1-2; TRBD1 is a possible D gene, resting on 6 matching bases. Here is the DNA: TGTGCCAGCAGTCCGCAAATACAGGGCCCGTATGGCTACACCTTC. It specifies CASSPQIQGPYGYTF.